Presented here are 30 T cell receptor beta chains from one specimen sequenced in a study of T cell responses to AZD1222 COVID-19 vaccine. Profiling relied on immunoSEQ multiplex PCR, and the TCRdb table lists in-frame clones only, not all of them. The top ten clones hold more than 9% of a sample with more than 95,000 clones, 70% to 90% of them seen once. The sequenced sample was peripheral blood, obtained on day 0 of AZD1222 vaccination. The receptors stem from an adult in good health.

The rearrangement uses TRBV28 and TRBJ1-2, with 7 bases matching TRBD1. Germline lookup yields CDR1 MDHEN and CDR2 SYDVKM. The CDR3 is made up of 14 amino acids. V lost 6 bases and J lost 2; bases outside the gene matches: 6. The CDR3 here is CASRRDSKNYGYTF. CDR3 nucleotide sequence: TGTGCCAGCAGACGGGACAGCAAGAACTATGGCTACACCTTC.

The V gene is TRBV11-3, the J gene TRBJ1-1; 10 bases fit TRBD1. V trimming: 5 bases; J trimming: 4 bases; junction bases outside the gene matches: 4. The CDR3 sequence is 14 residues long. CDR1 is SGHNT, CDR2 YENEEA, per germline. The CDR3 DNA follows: TGTGCCAGCAGCCTCGGACAGGGGGGCACTGAAGCTTTCTTT. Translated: CASSLGQGGTEAFF.

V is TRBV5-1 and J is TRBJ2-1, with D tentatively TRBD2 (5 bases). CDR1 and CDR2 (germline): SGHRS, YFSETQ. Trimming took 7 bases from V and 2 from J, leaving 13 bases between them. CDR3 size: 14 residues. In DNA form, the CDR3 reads TGCGCCAGCTGGAAGGACGGGACCTACAATGAGCAGTTCTTC. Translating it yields CASWKDGTYNEQFF.

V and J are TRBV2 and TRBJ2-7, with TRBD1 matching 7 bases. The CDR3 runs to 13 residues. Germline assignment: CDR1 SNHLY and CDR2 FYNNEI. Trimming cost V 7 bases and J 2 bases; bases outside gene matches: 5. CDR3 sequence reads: CASKGQRPYEQYF. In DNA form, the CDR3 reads TGTGCCAGCAAGGGACAGCGTCCCTACGAGCAGTACTTC.

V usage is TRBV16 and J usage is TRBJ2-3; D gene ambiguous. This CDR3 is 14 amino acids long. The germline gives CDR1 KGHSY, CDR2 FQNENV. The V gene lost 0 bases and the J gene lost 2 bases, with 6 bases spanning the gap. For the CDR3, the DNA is TGTGCCAGCAGCCAATCTTCTAACACAGATACGCAGTATTTT. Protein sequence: CASSQSSNTDTQYF. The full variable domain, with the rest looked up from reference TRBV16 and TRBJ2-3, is GEEVAQTPKHLVRGEGQKAKLYCAPIKGHSYVFWYQQVLKNEFKFLISFQNENVFDETGMPKERFSAKCLPNSPCSLEIQATKLEDSAVYFCASSQSSNTDTQYFGPGTRLTVL.

The CDR3 DNA sequence: TGCAGTGCTAGTGGAGGGGGGCGGGATGAGCAGTTCTTC. Its translation is CSASGGGRDEQFF. V usage is TRBV20-1 and J usage is TRBJ2-1; possibly TRBD1 or TRBD2 for D (6 bases each). V gave up 3 bases and J gave up 8 bases, with 14 bases separating them. Germline assignment: CDR1 DFQATT and CDR2 SNEGSKA (reference sequence). CDR3 size: 13 residues.

CDR3: CASSYWGRETQYF. The CDR3 nucleotides are TGTGCCAGCAGTTACTGGGGCCGGGAGACCCAGTACTTC. The chain combines TRBV6-5 with TRBJ2-5; TRBD1 might be the D (5 bases). V lost 1 base and J lost 5, with 8 bases in between. Germline V gene sequence: CDR1 MNHEY, CDR2 SVGAGI. The CDR3 is 13 amino acids.

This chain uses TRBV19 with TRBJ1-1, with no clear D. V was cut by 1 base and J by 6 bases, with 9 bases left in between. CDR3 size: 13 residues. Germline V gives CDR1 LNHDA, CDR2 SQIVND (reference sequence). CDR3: CASSIGGSAEAFF. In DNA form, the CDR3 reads TGTGCCAGTAGTATAGGGGGTAGCGCTGAAGCTTTCTTT. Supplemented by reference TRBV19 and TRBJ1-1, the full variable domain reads DGGITQSPKYLFRKEGQNVTLSCEQNLNHDAMYWYRQDPGQGLRLIYYSQIVNDFQKGDIAEGYSVSREKKESFPLTVTSAQKNPTAFYLCASSIGGSAEAFFGQGTRLTVV.

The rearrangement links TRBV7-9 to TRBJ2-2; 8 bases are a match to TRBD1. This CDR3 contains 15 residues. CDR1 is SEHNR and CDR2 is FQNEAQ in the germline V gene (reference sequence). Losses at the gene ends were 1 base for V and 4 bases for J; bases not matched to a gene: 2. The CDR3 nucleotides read TGTGCCAGCAGCTTAGGGACAGGGTCCACCGGGGAGCTGTTTTTT. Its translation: CASSLGTGSTGELFF. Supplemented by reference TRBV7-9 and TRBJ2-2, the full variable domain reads DTGVSQNPRHKITKRGQNVTFRCDPISEHNRLYWYRQTLGQGPEFLTYFQNEAQLEKSRLLSDRFSAERPKGSFSTLEIQRTEQGDSAMYLCASSLGTGSTGELFFGEGSRLTVL.

Written as DNA, the CDR3 is TGTGCCAGCGCTAGGGGCAGGGGAAACACTGAAGCTTTCTTT. Protein product: CASARGRGNTEAFF. The chain employs TRBV6-5 and TRBJ1-1, with TRBD1 as a possible D gene (6 bases). Germline CDR1 reads MNHEY; CDR2 reads SVGAGI. The CDR3 covers 14 residues. The V end was cut by 8 bases, the J end by 2 bases, with 15 bases between.

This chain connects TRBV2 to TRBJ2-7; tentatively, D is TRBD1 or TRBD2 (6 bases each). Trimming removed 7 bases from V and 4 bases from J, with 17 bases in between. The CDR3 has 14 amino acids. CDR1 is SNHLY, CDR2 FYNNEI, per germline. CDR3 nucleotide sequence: TGTGCCAGCATAAGGGGGGAGGCCCGTTACGAGCAGTACTTC. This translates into CASIRGEARYEQYF. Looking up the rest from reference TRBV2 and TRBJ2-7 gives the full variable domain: EPEVTQTPSHQVTQMGQEVILRCVPISNHLYFYWYRQILGQKVEFLVSFYNNEISEKSEIFDDQFSVERPDGSNFTLKIRSTKLEDSAMYFCASIRGEARYEQYFGPGTRLTVT.

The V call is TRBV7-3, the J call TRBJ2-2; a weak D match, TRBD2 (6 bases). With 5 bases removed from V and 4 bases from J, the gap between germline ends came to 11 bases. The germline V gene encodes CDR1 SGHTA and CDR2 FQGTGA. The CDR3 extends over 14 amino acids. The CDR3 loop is CASSPSGLTGELFF. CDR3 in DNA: TGTGCCAGCAGCCCCTCGGGACTCACCGGGGAGCTGTTTTTT.

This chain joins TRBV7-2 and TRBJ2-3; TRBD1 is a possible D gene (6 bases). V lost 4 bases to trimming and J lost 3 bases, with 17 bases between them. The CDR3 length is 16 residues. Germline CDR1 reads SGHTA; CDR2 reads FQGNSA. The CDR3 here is CASSYPPGAGTDTQYF. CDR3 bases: TGTGCCAGCAGCTACCCCCCAGGGGCTGGAACAGATACGCAGTATTTT.

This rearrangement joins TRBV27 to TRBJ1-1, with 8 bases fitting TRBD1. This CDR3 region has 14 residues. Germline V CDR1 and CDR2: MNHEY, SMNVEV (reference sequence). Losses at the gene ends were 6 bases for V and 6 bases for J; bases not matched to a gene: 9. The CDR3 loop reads CASRSGQGTAEAFF. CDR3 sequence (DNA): TGTGCCAGCAGGAGCGGACAGGGTACGGCTGAAGCTTTCTTT.

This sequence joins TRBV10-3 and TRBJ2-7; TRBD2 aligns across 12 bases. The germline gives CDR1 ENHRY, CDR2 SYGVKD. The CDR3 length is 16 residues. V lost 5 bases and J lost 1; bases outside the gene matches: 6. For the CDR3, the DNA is TGTGCCATCAGTCTTTCAGGACTAGCGGGATCCTACGAGCAGTACTTC. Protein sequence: CAISLSGLAGSYEQYF.

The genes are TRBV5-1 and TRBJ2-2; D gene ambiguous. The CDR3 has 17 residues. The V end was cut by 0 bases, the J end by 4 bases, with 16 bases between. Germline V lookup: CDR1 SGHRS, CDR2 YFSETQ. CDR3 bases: TGCGCCAGCAGCTTGGAACCCTCGCGCAGTCGCACCGGGGAGCTGTTTTTT. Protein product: CASSLEPSRSRTGELFF.

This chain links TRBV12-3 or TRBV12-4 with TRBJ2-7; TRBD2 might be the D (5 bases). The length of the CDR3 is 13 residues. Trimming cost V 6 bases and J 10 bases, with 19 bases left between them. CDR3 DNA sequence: TGTGCCAGCAGCGGACTCCCTGAAGGTGAACAGTACTTC. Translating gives CASSGLPEGEQYF.

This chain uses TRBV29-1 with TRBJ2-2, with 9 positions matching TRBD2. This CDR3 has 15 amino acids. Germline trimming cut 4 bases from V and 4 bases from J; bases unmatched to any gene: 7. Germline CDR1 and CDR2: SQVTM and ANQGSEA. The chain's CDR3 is CSVAPGLATTGELFF. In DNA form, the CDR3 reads TGCAGCGTTGCACCGGGACTAGCTACCACCGGGGAGCTGTTTTTT.

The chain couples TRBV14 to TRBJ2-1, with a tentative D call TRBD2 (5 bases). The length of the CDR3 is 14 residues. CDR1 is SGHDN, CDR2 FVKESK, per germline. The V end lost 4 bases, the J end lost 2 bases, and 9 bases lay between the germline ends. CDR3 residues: CASSPTNAYNEQFF. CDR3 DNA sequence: TGTGCCAGCAGCCCGACTAACGCCTACAATGAGCAGTTCTTC. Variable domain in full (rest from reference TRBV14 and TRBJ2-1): EAGVTQFPSHSVIEKGQTVTLRCDPISGHDNLYWYRRVMGKEIKFLLHFVKESKQDESGMPNNRFLAERTGGTYSTLKVQPAELEDSGVYFCASSPTNAYNEQFFGPGTRLTVL.

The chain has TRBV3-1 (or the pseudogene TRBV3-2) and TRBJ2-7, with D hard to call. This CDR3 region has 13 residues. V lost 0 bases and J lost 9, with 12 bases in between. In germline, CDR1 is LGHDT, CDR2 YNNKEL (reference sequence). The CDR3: CASSQENIQTQYF. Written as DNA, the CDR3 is TGTGCCAGCAGCCAAGAAAACATCCAAACGCAGTACTTC.

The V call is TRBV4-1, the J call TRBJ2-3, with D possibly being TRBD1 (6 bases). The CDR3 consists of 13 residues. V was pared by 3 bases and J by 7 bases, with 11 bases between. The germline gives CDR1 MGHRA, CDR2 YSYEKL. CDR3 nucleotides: TGCGCCAGCAGCCAGGGGGCGACGAATACGCAGTATTTT. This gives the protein CASSQGATNTQYF.

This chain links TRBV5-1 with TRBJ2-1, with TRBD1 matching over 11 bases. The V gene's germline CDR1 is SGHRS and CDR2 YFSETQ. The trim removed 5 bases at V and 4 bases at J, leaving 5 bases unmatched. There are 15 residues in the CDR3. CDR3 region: CASRPGQGAYNEQFF. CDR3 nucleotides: TGCGCCAGCAGGCCCGGACAGGGGGCATACAATGAGCAGTTCTTC.

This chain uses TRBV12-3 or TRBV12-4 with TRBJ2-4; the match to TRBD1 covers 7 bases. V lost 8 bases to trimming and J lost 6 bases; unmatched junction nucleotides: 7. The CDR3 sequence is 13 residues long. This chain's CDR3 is CASVPSGGNIQYF. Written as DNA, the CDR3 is TGTGCCAGCGTCCCATCAGGGGGAAACATTCAGTACTTC.

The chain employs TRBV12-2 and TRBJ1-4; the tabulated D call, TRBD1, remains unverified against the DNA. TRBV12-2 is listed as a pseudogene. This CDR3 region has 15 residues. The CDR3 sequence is CASRPEGDVHEKLFF. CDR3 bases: TGTGCAAGTCGCCCCGAGGGGGACGTTCATGAAAAACTGTTTTTT.

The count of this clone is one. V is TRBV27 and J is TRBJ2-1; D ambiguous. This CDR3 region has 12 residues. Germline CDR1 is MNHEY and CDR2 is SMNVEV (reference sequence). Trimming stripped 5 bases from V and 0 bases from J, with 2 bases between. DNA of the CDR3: TGTGCCAGCAGTCGCTCCTACAATGAGCAGTTCTTC. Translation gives CASSRSYNEQFF.

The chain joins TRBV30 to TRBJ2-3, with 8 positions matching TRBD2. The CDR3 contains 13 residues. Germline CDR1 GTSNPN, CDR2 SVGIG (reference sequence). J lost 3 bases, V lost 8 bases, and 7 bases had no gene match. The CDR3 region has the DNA TGTGCCCGAGGGGCTAGCGGGACAGATACGCAGTATTTT. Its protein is CARGASGTDTQYF.

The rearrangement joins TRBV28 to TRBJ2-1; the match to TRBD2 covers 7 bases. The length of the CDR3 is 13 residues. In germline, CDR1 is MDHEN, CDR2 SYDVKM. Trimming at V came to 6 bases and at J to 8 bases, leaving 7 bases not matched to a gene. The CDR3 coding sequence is TGTGCCAGCAGGACTAGCTCGATCCATGAGCAGTTCTTC. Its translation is CASRTSSIHEQFF.

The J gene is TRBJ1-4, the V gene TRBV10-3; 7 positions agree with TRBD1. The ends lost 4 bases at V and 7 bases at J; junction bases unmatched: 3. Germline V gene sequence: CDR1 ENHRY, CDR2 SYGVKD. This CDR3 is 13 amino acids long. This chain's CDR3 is CAISGDSGEKLFF. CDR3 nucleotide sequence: TGTGCCATCAGTGGGGACAGCGGTGAAAAACTGTTTTTT.

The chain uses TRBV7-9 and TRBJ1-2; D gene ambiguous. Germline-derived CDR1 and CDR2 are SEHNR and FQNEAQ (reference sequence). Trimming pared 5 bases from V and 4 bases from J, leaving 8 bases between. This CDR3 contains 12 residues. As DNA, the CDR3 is TGTGCCAGCAGCCAAAACACCTATGGCTACACCTTC. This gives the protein CASSQNTYGYTF.

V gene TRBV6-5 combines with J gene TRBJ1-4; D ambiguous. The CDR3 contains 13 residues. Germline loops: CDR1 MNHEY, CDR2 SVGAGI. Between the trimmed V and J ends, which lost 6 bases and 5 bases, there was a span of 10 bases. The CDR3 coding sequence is TGTGCCAGCAGGACGGCCGGCAATGAAAAACTGTTTTTT. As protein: CASRTAGNEKLFF.